The rows below give T cell receptor beta chains drawn from one sample of a study of T-cell memory formation after mild COVID-19. In TCRdb, the 5' RACE reads were re-called with MiXCR into one record per CDR3 protein. The sample has roughly 240,000 distinct CDR3 sequences; about 17% are singletons. The sequenced sample consisted of PBMCs or a T cell subset sorted from them (not recorded which). Receptor source: a man aged 18 to 29 who had mild COVID-19 (a few samples of this study predate the infection). Cell type and time point are not known. Each CDR3 is given with its conserved first and last residue. The D gene is left open where the match is weak.

v_gene	d_gene	CDR3aa
TRBV20-1	.	CSARDLQAGQPQHF
TRBV5-6	.	CASSPMGGNQPQHF
TRBV20-1	TRBD2	CSAIDRAGGTDTQYF
TRBV11-2	.	CASSPGAGYTF
TRBV20-1	.	CSAHLYNGRTLHF
TRBV20-1	TRBD2	CSARDDGSGGTTDTQYF
TRBV15	.	CATSRDFERAFF
TRBV12-3/TRBV12-4	TRBD1	CASSETRDRGNTGELFF
TRBV21-1	.	CASSKVQGAGGSNQPQHF
TRBV7-2	TRBD2	CASSLSGGFYNEQFF
TRBV12-3/TRBV12-4	TRBD2	CASTLAGGPYNEQFF